One and the same sample provided the 12 T cell receptor beta chains below, sequenced in a study of cytomegalovirus exposure and HLA in healthy donors (dated by TCRdb to 2016 to 2017). The library was obtained by the immunoSEQ multiplex PCR assay. A mixture of 60 forward primers for TCR Vbeta segments and 13 reverse primers for TCR Jbeta segments was used in the multiplex PCR. As stored in TCRdb, this immuneACCESS dataset retains in-frame rearrangements with V and J assigned. A fraction of the clones does not appear; measured against another copy, unresolved V genes explain less than half of the discrepancy, and the remainder lacks a known reason. Across this sample there are approximately 210,000 clones, with roughly three quarters seen only once. The ten largest clones represent 1.6% of the sample. Sequenced: PBMCs. These receptors were taken from a woman between 50 and 59 years old in good health and CMV-seronegative.

The chain couples TRBV18 to TRBJ2-1; 9 nucleotides agree with TRBD2. The V and J ends lost 3 bases and 4 bases, in that order; junction bases with no gene match: 10. The CDR3 runs to 17 residues. Germline V gene data show CDR1 as KGHSH and CDR2 as LQKENI. In DNA form, the CDR3 reads TGTGCCAGCTCACCCGGCGGGGGGGCCGAGGTGTACAATGAGCAGTTCTTC. Translation: CASSPGGGAEVYNEQFF.

The rearrangement joins TRBV6-6 to TRBJ1-6; 8 nucleotides match TRBD1. Trimming cost V 4 bases and J 9 bases; bases outside gene matches: 5. Germline CDR1 reads MNHNY; CDR2 reads SVGAGI (reference sequence). The CDR3 is 14 residues long. The CDR3 region is CASSFQTGGSPLHF. The DNA for the CDR3 is TGTGCCAGCAGTTTTCAAACAGGGGGTTCACCCCTCCACTTT.

The chain has TRBV6-1 and TRBJ1-5; maybe TRBD1 (6 bases). The V gene lost 7 bases and the J gene lost 4 bases, with 14 bases spanning the gap. CDR1 is MNHNS and CDR2 is SASEGT in the germline V gene. The CDR3 length is 14 residues. The CDR3 region is CASTQNRANQPQHF. CDR3 nucleotide sequence: TGTGCCAGCACCCAGAACAGGGCGAATCAGCCCCAGCATTTT.

This clone was recorded a few times. This chain uses TRBV5-6 with TRBJ2-7; 7 bases line up with TRBD1. The germline V gene has CDR1 SGHDT and CDR2 YYEEEE. V lost 5 bases, J lost 2 bases, and 10 bases stayed unmatched. CDR3 length: 15 residues. For the CDR3, the DNA is TGTGCCAGCAGGGACTGGACAGGTCCACCCTACGAGCAGTACTTC. It is translated as CASRDWTGPPYEQYF. The full variable domain, its missing parts supplied by reference TRBV5-6 and TRBJ2-7, is DAGVTQSPTHLIKTRGQQVTLRCSPKSGHDTVSWYQQALGQGPQFIFQYYEEEERQRGNFPDRFSGHQFPNYSSELNVNALLLGDSALYLCASRDWTGPPYEQYFGPGTRLTVT.

V is TRBV5-4 and J is TRBJ2-1; D unresolved. V was shortened by 1 base and J by 6 bases, with 5 bases between the two germline ends. Germline V CDR1 and CDR2: SGHNT, YYREEE (reference sequence). The CDR3 sequence is 12 residues long. The DNA of the CDR3 is TGTGCCAGCAGCTTGAGGAGCAATGAGCAGTTCTTC. Amino acids: CASSLRSNEQFF.

The J gene is TRBJ1-1, the V gene TRBV9, with D maybe TRBD1 (5 bases). V lost 5 bases and J 0 bases, leaving 17 bases between the germline ends. Germline CDR1 is SGDLS and CDR2 is YYNGEE. The CDR3 spans 16 residues. The DNA of the CDR3 is TGTGCCAGCAGTTACGCCGGGAGGGGCATGAACACTGAAGCTTTCTTT. Translating gives CASSYAGRGMNTEAFF.

The chain employs TRBV2 and TRBJ1-2; maybe TRBD1 (5 bases). The CDR3 sequence is 14 residues long. Germline assignment: CDR1 SNHLY and CDR2 FYNNEI. The germline V and J ends were trimmed by 8 bases and 3 bases, with 16 bases remaining between them. In DNA, the CDR3 is TGTGCCAGCTCCCTTCTAGGGGCCTACTATGGCTACACCTTC. Protein sequence: CASSLLGAYYGYTF. Filled out from reference TRBV2 and TRBJ1-2, the complete variable domain reads EPEVTQTPSHQVTQMGQEVILRCVPISNHLYFYWYRQILGQKVEFLVSFYNNEISEKSEIFDDQFSVERPDGSNFTLKIRSTKLEDSAMYFCASSLLGAYYGYTFGSGTRLTVV.

The chain uses TRBV28 and TRBJ2-7; D perhaps matches TRBD1 (5 bases). There are 15 residues in the CDR3. Germline CDR1 and CDR2: MDHEN and SYDVKM. V lost 6 bases to trimming and J lost 3 bases, with 18 bases between them. The CDR3 loop is CASSSPARVSYEQYF. DNA of the CDR3: TGTGCCAGCAGCTCCCCGGCCAGGGTTAGCTACGAGCAGTACTTC.

The V and J genes are TRBV7-2 and TRBJ1-1; 7 bases match TRBD1. Germline V CDR1 and CDR2: SGHTA, FQGNSA. Trimming removed 4 bases from V and 1 base from J; junction bases left unmatched: 15. The CDR3 covers 18 residues. DNA for the CDR3: TGTGCCAGCAGCTATAACAGGGGTCGGACCCGGGGGAACACTGAAGCTTTCTTT. Amino acids: CASSYNRGRTRGNTEAFF.

The chain couples TRBV6-6 to TRBJ1-1; 9 bases are shared with TRBD1. The germline V gene has CDR1 MNHNY and CDR2 SVGAGI (reference sequence). The CDR3 totals 15 residues. V was pared by 7 bases and J by 1 base, with 7 bases of the junction left unmatched. CDR3 bases: TGTGCCAGCAATCTACAGGGGGCGCGGAACACTGAAGCTTTCTTT. It is translated as CASNLQGARNTEAFF.

The chain combines TRBV7-2 with TRBJ1-5; TRBD1 might be the D (5 bases). CDR1 and CDR2 from the germline V gene are SGHTA and FQGNSA. This CDR3 comprises 15 residues. V was clipped by 1 base and J by 6 bases, with 13 bases between them. CDR3 loop: CASSLGSGLGQPQHF. The CDR3 region has the DNA TGTGCCAGCAGCTTAGGGTCAGGGTTGGGTCAGCCCCAGCATTTT.

This chain's CDR3 is CASSPTQGLLNTEAFF. Here the CDR3 DNA reads TGTGCCAGCTCACCTACTCAGGGCCTCTTGAACACTGAAGCTTTCTTT. This chain connects TRBV18 to TRBJ1-1; tentatively, D is TRBD1 (5 bases). CDR1 KGHSH and CDR2 LQKENI come from the germline V gene. V lost 3 bases and J 0 bases, leaving 14 bases between the germline ends. The CDR3 covers 16 residues.